This is a list of T cell receptor beta chains from one sample in a study of shared clonotypes between healthy human individuals. Some clones are missing from TCRdb's copy, which holds only in-frame ones; the method was immunoSEQ multiplex PCR. The sample lists hundreds of thousands of clones, roughly 72% occurring once. Material: PBMCs. These receptors all stem from a woman aged 35 to 49 in good health. Some clones in this sample may be carry-over from other donors' samples. CDR3s include the opening cysteine and the closing phenylalanine or tryptophan. The order of the fields is J gene, clone size, V gene, CDR3 protein. Not every row has a clone size; where given, it reads once, few, many or a size class.

TRBJ1-1 | NA | TRBV25-1 | CASRQTGTGASNTEAFF
TRBJ1-1 | NA | TRBV10-3 | CTIATGSDTEAFF
TRBJ1-5 | NA | TRBV5-6 | CASSLESYSNQPQHF
TRBJ1-4 | few | TRBV18 | CASLSTGGEKLFF
TRBJ2-3 | NA | TRBV29-1 | CSLLSVDTQYF
TRBJ2-6 | NA | TRBV5-1 | CASNSESSGANVLTF
TRBJ2-7 | NA | TRBV18 | CASSPNSLSGGASYEQYF
TRBJ1-1 | NA | TRBV5-1 | CASTLPQGKIVPEAFF
TRBJ1-1 | NA | TRBV6-6 | CASWNGVTEAFF
TRBJ1-1 | few | TRBV11-2 | CASSPSWADTEAFF